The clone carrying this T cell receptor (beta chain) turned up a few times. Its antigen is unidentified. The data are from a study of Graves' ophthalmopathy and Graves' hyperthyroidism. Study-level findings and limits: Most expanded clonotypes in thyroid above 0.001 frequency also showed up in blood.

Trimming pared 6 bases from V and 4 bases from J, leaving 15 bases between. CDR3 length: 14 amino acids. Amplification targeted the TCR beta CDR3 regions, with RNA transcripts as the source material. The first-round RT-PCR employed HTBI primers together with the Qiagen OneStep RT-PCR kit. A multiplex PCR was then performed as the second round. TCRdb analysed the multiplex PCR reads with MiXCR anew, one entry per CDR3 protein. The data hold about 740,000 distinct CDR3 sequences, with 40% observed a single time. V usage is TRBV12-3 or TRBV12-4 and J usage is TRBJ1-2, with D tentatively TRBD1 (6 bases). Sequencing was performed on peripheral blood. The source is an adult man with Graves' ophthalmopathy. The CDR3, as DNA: TGTGCCAGCAGCGCTACAGGGAATTCCTATGGCTACACCTTC. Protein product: CASSATGNSYGYTF.